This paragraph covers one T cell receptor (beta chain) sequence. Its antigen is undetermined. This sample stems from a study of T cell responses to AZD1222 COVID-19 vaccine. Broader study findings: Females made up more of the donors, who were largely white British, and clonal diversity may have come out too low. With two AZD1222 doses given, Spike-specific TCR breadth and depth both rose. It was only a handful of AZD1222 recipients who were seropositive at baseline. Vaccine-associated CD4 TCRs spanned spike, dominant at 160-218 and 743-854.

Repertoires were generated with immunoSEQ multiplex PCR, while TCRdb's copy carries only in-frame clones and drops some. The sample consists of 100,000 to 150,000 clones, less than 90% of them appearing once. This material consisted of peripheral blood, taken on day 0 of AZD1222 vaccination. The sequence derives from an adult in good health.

The DNA of the CDR3 is TGTGCCAGCACCAACCGGGGGGTAAACTATGGCTACACCTTC. Translated: CASTNRGVNYGYTF. The chain is built from TRBV7-9 and TRBJ1-2; D perhaps matches TRBD1 (5 bases). The length of the CDR3 is 14 residues. From germline, CDR1 is SEHNR and CDR2 FQNEAQ (reference sequence). V lost 7 bases and J lost 2, with 14 bases in between.